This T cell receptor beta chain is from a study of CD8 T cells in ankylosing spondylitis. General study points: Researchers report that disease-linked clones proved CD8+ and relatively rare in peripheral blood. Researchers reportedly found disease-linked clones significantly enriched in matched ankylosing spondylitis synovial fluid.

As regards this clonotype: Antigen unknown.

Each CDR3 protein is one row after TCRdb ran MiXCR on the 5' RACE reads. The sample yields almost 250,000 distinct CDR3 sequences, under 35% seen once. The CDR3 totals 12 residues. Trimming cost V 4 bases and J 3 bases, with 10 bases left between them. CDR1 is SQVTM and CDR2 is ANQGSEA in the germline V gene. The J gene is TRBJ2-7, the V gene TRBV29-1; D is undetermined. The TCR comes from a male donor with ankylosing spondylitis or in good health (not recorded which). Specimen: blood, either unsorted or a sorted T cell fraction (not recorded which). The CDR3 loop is CSVGGADYEQYF. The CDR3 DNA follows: TGCAGCGTTGGTGGTGCGGACTACGAGCAGTACTTC.